What follows are 8 T cell receptor beta chains derived from one specimen sequenced in a study of cytomegalovirus exposure and HLA in healthy donors. In the PCR, 60 Vbeta and 13 Jbeta primers were used. The repertoire was sequenced with immunoSEQ multiplex PCR; TCRdb's copy has only in-frame clones and lacks some. This sample has some 180,000 clones, with 81% found just once. The specimen sequenced was PBMCs. These receptors all come from a middle-aged man in good health and CMV-seropositive.

The chain is built from TRBV6-5 and TRBJ1-6; 8 bases align to TRBD1. CDR1 MNHEY and CDR2 SVGAGI come from the germline V gene. The length of the CDR3 is 15 residues. J was trimmed by 6 bases and V by 6 bases; bases with no gene match: 7. The chain's CDR3 is CASRYGDRLNSPLHF. For the CDR3, the DNA is TGTGCCAGCAGATACGGGGACAGGCTTAATTCACCCCTCCACTTT.

The chain employs TRBV9 and TRBJ2-1, with 8 bases fitting TRBD2. Losses at the gene ends were 1 base for V and 6 bases for J; bases not matched to a gene: 6. The CDR3 covers 15 residues. Germline values: CDR1 SGDLS, CDR2 YYNGEE. CDR3 in DNA: TGTGCCAGCAGCGTATCAGGCGGGAGGCCCAATGAGCAGTTCTTC. It is translated as CASSVSGGRPNEQFF.

The genes are TRBV5-1 and TRBJ2-5; 7 bases line up with TRBD1. Germline values: CDR1 SGHRS, CDR2 YFSETQ. The CDR3 totals 14 residues. Trimming cost V 4 bases and J 2 bases; bases outside gene matches: 5. The CDR3 here is CASSTGTAQETQYF. The CDR3 DNA reads TGCGCCAGCAGCACAGGGACAGCTCAAGAGACCCAGTACTTC.

V gene TRBV19 combines with J gene TRBJ1-5; D may be TRBD1 (5 bases). The CDR3 covers 13 residues. Germline V gene sequence: CDR1 LNHDA, CDR2 SQIVND (reference sequence). Trimming cost V 8 bases and J 7 bases, with 15 bases left between them. The CDR3 coding sequence is TGTGCCAGTCGACGCGGGGCTGGGCAGCCCCAGCATTTT. The encoded protein is CASRRGAGQPQHF.

The chain combines TRBV4-2 with TRBJ2-7; 10 bases map to TRBD2. The germline V gene has CDR1 LGHNA and CDR2 YNFKEQ. J gave up 3 bases and V 2 bases, and 10 bases lay outside the gene matches. This CDR3 has 17 amino acids. Here the CDR3 DNA reads TGTGCCAGCAGCCAACTCTGGAGCGGGGGGGGAAACTACGAGCAGTACTTC. Protein sequence: CASSQLWSGGGNYEQYF.

J is TRBJ2-7 and V is TRBV28, with 7 bases lining up with TRBD2. This CDR3 spans 14 amino acids. Germline V gene data show CDR1 as MDHEN and CDR2 as SYDVKM. The V gene end was trimmed by 2 bases and the J gene end by 2 bases; junction bases not matched to a gene: 3. This CDR3 is CASSLGAGPYEQYF. The CDR3 DNA sequence: TGTGCCAGCAGTTTAGGAGCGGGACCCTACGAGCAGTACTTC.

The V gene is TRBV5-8, the J gene TRBJ2-2, with TRBD1 matching over 7 bases. Germline loops: CDR1 SGHTS, CDR2 YDEGEE. This CDR3 comprises 14 residues. Trimming took 5 bases from V and 3 from J; bases not matched to a gene: 4. For the CDR3, the DNA is TGTGCCAGCAGAAGGGGGCTGTACACCGGGGAGCTGTTTTTT. Amino acids: CASRRGLYTGELFF.

The genes are TRBV5-8 and TRBJ2-7; 10 bases are a match to TRBD2. Germline CDR1 is SGHTS and CDR2 is YDEGEE. V was pared by 4 bases and J by 1 base, with 11 bases of the junction left unmatched. The CDR3 length is 17 residues. DNA of the CDR3: TGTGCCAGCAGCCAAGGGACTAGCGCAATAGTGTCCTACGAGCAGTACTTC. Residues: CASSQGTSAIVSYEQYF.